These 14 T cell receptor beta chains share one sample of origin, sequenced in a study of cytomegalovirus exposure and HLA in healthy donors. Amplification used 60 Vbeta primers and 13 Jbeta primers. The protocol was immunoSEQ multiplex PCR, while the TCRdb copy is restricted to in-frame clones and leaves out a portion. The data contain 85,000 to 90,000 clones, roughly three quarters of them singletons. Specimen: PBMCs. The receptors stem from a man aged 25 to 45 in good health and CMV-seronegative.

The chain links TRBV5-1 to TRBJ2-7; no definite D call. CDR1 and CDR2 from the germline V gene are SGHRS and YFSETQ. The CDR3 sequence is 15 residues long. Trimming shortened V by 0 bases and J by 0 bases, and 10 bases separated the two germline ends. The CDR3 region has the DNA TGCGCCAGCAGCTTGGACAGAACCAGCTCCTACGAGCAGTACTTC. Translating gives CASSLDRTSSYEQYF.

The chain carries TRBV6-6 and TRBJ2-3, with TRBD2 matching over 14 bases. The V gene end was trimmed by 6 bases and the J gene end by 7 bases; junction bases not matched to a gene: 9. This CDR3 comprises 16 residues. Germline V gene sequence: CDR1 MNHNY, CDR2 SVGAGI (reference sequence). CDR3 sequence: CASSQTSGGAPNTQYF. DNA for the CDR3: TGTGCCAGCAGCCAGACTAGCGGGGGGGCCCCAAATACGCAGTATTTT.

V and J are TRBV29-1 and TRBJ2-7; 8 bases agree with TRBD2. The V gene end was trimmed by 5 bases and the J gene end by 2 bases; junction bases not matched to a gene: 2. CDR3 length: 12 amino acids. Looked up from germline, CDR1 is SQVTM and CDR2 is ANQGSEA. The CDR3 protein is CSVSAGAYEQYF. CDR3 nucleotides: TGCAGCGTTTCAGCGGGGGCCTACGAGCAGTACTTC.

The rearrangement joins TRBV9 to TRBJ1-1; D is possibly TRBD1 (5 bases). The CDR3 extends over 15 amino acids. Trimming removed 7 bases at V and 1 base at J, with 17 bases between. Germline CDR1 reads SGDLS; CDR2 reads YYNGEE. This CDR3 is CASAEGMNTNTEAFF. For the CDR3, the DNA is TGTGCCAGCGCGGAGGGGATGAATACGAACACTGAAGCTTTCTTT.

V gene TRBV9 combines with J gene TRBJ1-2; a weak D match, TRBD1 (6 bases). The germline gives CDR1 SGDLS, CDR2 YYNGEE. This CDR3 region has 14 residues. V shed 0 bases and J shed 6 bases, with 12 bases lying between them. In nucleotides, the CDR3 is TGTGCCAGCAGCGTAGAGGAGGGGGGGCATGGCTACACCTTC. Translated, it gives CASSVEEGGHGYTF.

The chain combines TRBV7-3 with TRBJ2-7; the match to TRBD1 covers 12 bases. This CDR3 comprises 17 residues. From germline, CDR1 is SGHTA and CDR2 FQGTGA. V shed 5 bases and J 3 bases; nucleotides not matched to a gene: 11. The DNA of the CDR3 is TGTGCCAGCAGCAGTCCGGGACAGGGGGCCAGTGACTACGAGCAGTACTTC. Protein product: CASSSPGQGASDYEQYF.

This chain uses TRBV6-1 with TRBJ1-2; possible D gene TRBD1, 5 bases. V dropped 6 bases and J dropped 4 bases, with 15 bases sitting between them. There are 14 residues in the CDR3. CDR1 is MNHNS and CDR2 is SASEGT in the germline V gene. The CDR3 DNA follows: TGTGCCAGCAGCCCATCTCGGGGGGGCTATGGCTACACCTTC. Translating gives CASSPSRGGYGYTF.

This chain links TRBV7-9 with TRBJ2-6; D not resolved. V lost 4 bases and J 0 bases, leaving 10 bases between the germline ends. CDR3 length: 16 residues. In germline, CDR1 is SEHNR, CDR2 FQNEAQ (reference sequence). This CDR3 reads CASSSFSGSGANVLTF. The CDR3 bases are TGTGCCAGCAGCTCCTTTAGTGGCTCTGGGGCCAACGTCCTGACTTTC.

Comments on this clone: An end of the junction does not agree with germline; a read error may underlie this. The chain joins TRBV4-3 to TRBJ1-5; D call uncertain. This CDR3 comprises 15 residues. CDR1 is LGHNA and CDR2 is YSLEER in the germline V gene. CDR3 protein: CASSPRRDSNQPRHF. The CDR3 DNA reads TGCGCCAGCAGCCCTAGGAGAGATAGCAATCAGCCCCGGCATTTT.

V is TRBV5-1 and J is TRBJ2-1; 7 bases are a match to TRBD2. From germline, CDR1 is SGHRS and CDR2 YFSETQ. This CDR3 is built from 16 residues. J was trimmed by 7 bases and V by 4 bases; bases with no gene match: 14. In nucleotides, the CDR3 is TGCGCCAGCAGCCTTATCGCTAGCGGAATCCGTAATGAGCAGTTCTTC. It encodes CASSLIASGIRNEQFF.

This chain uses TRBV9 with TRBJ2-1; 8 bases agree with TRBD2. The CDR3 runs 18 residues. V lost 0 bases and J lost 0; bases outside the gene matches: 8. Germline CDR1 and CDR2: SGDLS and YYNGEE. CDR3 protein: CASSVVGTRGSSYNEQFF. For the CDR3, the DNA is TGTGCCAGCAGCGTAGTGGGGACTAGAGGTAGCTCCTACAATGAGCAGTTCTTC.

The chain couples TRBV28 to TRBJ2-7; the match to TRBD1 covers 7 bases. Germline CDR1 MDHEN, CDR2 SYDVKM. The CDR3 has 13 residues. With 5 bases clipped from V and 7 bases from J, the junction kept 8 bases outside the gene matches. In DNA, the CDR3 is TGTGCCAGCAGTGGGGGACAGTTTTGGGAGCAGTACTTC. It encodes CASSGGQFWEQYF.

The CDR3 nucleotides read TGTGCCAGCTCACCGCAGGACCAGGGGGTAGCTACTGAAGCTTTCTTT. Translation: CASSPQDQGVATEAFF. This chain connects TRBV18 to TRBJ1-1; 7 nucleotides agree with TRBD1. CDR3 length: 16 residues. Germline V lookup: CDR1 KGHSH, CDR2 LQKENI. J lost 5 bases, V lost 3 bases, and 12 bases had no gene match.

This clone has a handful of counts. The CDR3 DNA follows: TGTGCCAGCAGGGGACTAGCGTCCGGCACCGGGGAGCTGTTTTTT. This translates into CASRGLASGTGELFF. The chain couples TRBV2 to TRBJ2-2, with TRBD2 matching 10 bases. Germline V CDR1 and CDR2: SNHLY, FYNNEI. V shed 6 bases, J shed 4 bases, and the junction held 5 bases outside the gene matches. This CDR3 spans 15 amino acids.